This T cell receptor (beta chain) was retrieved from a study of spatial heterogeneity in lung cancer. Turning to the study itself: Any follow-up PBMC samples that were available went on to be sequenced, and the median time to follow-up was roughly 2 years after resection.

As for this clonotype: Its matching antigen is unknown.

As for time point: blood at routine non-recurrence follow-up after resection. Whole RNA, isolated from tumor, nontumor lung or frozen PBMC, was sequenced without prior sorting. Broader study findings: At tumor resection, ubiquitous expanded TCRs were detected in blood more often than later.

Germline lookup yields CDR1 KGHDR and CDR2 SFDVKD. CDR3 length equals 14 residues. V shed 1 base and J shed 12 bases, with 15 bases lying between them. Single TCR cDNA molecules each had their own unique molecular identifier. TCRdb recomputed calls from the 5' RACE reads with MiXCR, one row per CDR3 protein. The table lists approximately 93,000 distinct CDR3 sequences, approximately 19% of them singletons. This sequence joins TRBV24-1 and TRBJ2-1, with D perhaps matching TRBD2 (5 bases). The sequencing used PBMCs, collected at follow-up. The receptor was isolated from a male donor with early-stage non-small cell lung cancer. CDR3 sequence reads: CATSDFPSRLGQFF. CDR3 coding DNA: TGTGCCACCAGTGATTTCCCTAGCAGACTGGGGCAGTTCTTC.